One sample yielded the 22 T cell receptor beta chains listed below, sequenced in a study of shared clonotypes between healthy human individuals. Repertoires were generated with immunoSEQ multiplex PCR, while TCRdb's copy carries only in-frame clones and drops some. The table shows some 2,500,000 clones, with less than 95% occurring only once. The source material was naive CD4+ T cells from PBMCs. The subset: CD45RA+ positively selected. The receptors here all came from a man younger than 35 in good health. Some clones in this sample may be carry-over from other donors' samples.

This chain uses TRBV7-2 with TRBJ2-7; D is unresolved. The CDR3 covers 13 residues. V dropped 0 bases and J dropped 2 bases, with 5 bases sitting between them. The germline V gene encodes CDR1 SGHTA and CDR2 FQGNSA. CDR3 in amino acids: CASSLAAAYEQYF. The CDR3 bases are TGTGCCAGCAGCTTAGCAGCAGCCTACGAGCAGTACTTC.

J is TRBJ1-2 and V is TRBV28, with 11 bases that match TRBD1. Germline trimming cut 6 bases from V and 11 bases from J; bases unmatched to any gene: 8. Germline CDR1 reads MDHEN; CDR2 reads SYDVKM. The CDR3 is 13 residues long. The CDR3 reads CASSQDRGHSYTF. CDR3 sequence (DNA): TGTGCCAGCAGCCAGGACAGGGGGCACAGTTACACCTTC.

V usage is TRBV18 and J usage is TRBJ2-7; D is perhaps TRBD1 (6 bases). CDR3 length equals 15 residues. CDR1 is KGHSH and CDR2 is LQKENI in the germline V gene. V gave up 3 bases and J gave up 0 bases, with 12 bases separating them. CDR3 sequence: CASSPTGQSSYEQYF. CDR3 nucleotide sequence: TGTGCCAGCTCACCGACAGGACAGAGCTCCTACGAGCAGTACTTC.

The V gene is TRBV13, the J gene TRBJ2-1; the D is unclear. The CDR3 totals 13 residues. CDR1 and CDR2 (germline): PRHDT, FYEKMQ (reference sequence). V was trimmed by 5 bases and J by 0 bases, leaving 5 bases between them. CDR3: CASSESSYNEQFF. The CDR3 bases are TGTGCCAGCAGCGAGAGCTCCTACAATGAGCAGTTCTTC.

This sequence joins TRBV28 and TRBJ1-5; TRBD1 is a possible D gene (5 bases). Trimming shortened V by 6 bases and J by 2 bases, and 14 bases separated the two germline ends. The CDR3 is 15 amino acids. The germline gives CDR1 MDHEN, CDR2 SYDVKM. The CDR3 DNA sequence: TGTGCCAGCAGCGACACTACCAGGGGCAATCAGCCCCAGCATTTT. The encoded protein is CASSDTTRGNQPQHF.

This sequence joins TRBV11-2 and TRBJ1-4; no reliable D call. Germline-derived CDR1 and CDR2 are SGHAT and FQNNGV. This CDR3 contains 12 residues. Trimming removed 2 bases at V and 4 bases at J, with 2 bases between. The CDR3 protein is CASSLINEKLFF. The CDR3 nucleotides are TGTGCCAGCAGCTTAATTAATGAAAAACTGTTTTTT.

V usage is TRBV5-1 and J usage is TRBJ2-7; D possibly matches TRBD1 or TRBD2 (5 bases each). This CDR3 has 15 residues. The V gene lost 3 bases and the J gene lost 4 bases, with 17 bases spanning the gap. In germline, CDR1 is SGHRS, CDR2 YFSETQ. Here the CDR3 DNA reads TGCGCCAGCAGCTGGACAACCGGGACGCAATACGAGCAGTACTTC. Encoded protein: CASSWTTGTQYEQYF. Full variable domain (rest looked up from reference TRBV5-1 and TRBJ2-7): KAGVTQTPRYLIKTRGQQVTLSCSPISGHRSVSWYQQTPGQGLQFLFEYFSETQRNKGNFPGRFSGRQFSNSRSEMNVSTLELGDSALYLCASSWTTGTQYEQYFGPGTRLTVT.

This sequence joins TRBV14 and TRBJ2-7; D is undetermined. The V end was cut by 2 bases, the J end by 7 bases, with 12 bases between. The CDR3 has 13 residues. The germline V gene encodes CDR1 SGHDN and CDR2 FVKESK. This chain's CDR3 is CASSQRSRMEQYF. CDR3 nucleotides: TGTGCCAGCAGCCAACGTAGCCGTATGGAGCAGTACTTC.

The chain joins TRBV11-2 to TRBJ1-3; D remains unclear. The V gene lost 2 bases and the J gene lost 0 bases, with 14 bases spanning the gap. Germline V gene sequence: CDR1 SGHAT, CDR2 FQNNGV. This CDR3 comprises 17 residues. The CDR3 spells CASSLSPGRSSGNTIYF. CDR3 sequence (DNA): TGTGCCAGCAGCTTAAGTCCCGGACGCAGCTCTGGAAACACCATATATTTT.

In this sample, this clone turned up once. The chain has TRBV5-6 and TRBJ1-5, with no clear D. There are 16 residues in the CDR3. Per the germline V gene, CDR1 is SGHDT and CDR2 is YYEEEE. Trimming stripped 2 bases from V and 9 bases from J, with 21 bases between. CDR3 sequence reads: CASSLYRAVQVVPQHF. For the CDR3, the DNA is TGTGCCAGCAGCTTATATAGGGCAGTCCAAGTTGTGCCCCAGCATTTT. The variable domain in full, with the rest retrieved from reference TRBV5-6 and TRBJ1-5, is DAGVTQSPTHLIKTRGQQVTLRCSPKSGHDTVSWYQQALGQGPQFIFQYYEEEERQRGNFPDRFSGHQFPNYSSELNVNALLLGDSALYLCASSLYRAVQVVPQHFGDGTRLSIL.

V gene TRBV5-1 combines with J gene TRBJ2-3, with 13 bases aligning to TRBD2. Germline CDR1 is SGHRS and CDR2 is YFSETQ. V lost 3 bases and J lost 2; bases outside the gene matches: 3. The CDR3 contains 16 residues. CDR3 sequence (DNA): TGCGCCAGCAGCTCCGGGACTAGCGGGGTCACAGATACGCAGTATTTT. Amino acids: CASSSGTSGVTDTQYF.

This sequence joins TRBV7-2 and TRBJ2-7; no firm D call. The CDR3 totals 15 residues. The V and J ends lost 4 bases and 0 bases respectively, with 13 bases between them. Germline values: CDR1 SGHTA, CDR2 FQGNSA. The CDR3 DNA reads TGTGCCAGCAGCTCTATCCCCGAGAGCTCCTACGAGCAGTACTTC. It specifies CASSSIPESSYEQYF.

This sequence joins TRBV18 and TRBJ1-1; D gene uncertain. Trimming pared 4 bases from V and 11 bases from J, leaving 11 bases between. Germline CDR1 is KGHSH and CDR2 is LQKENI. The CDR3 is 11 amino acids. CDR3 region: CASSQGIGAFF. The CDR3 DNA reads as TGTGCCAGCTCACAGGGAATTGGGGCTTTCTTT.

V is TRBV19 and J is TRBJ1-1, with D possibly matching TRBD1 (5 bases). The CDR3 loop spans 15 amino acids. From germline, CDR1 is LNHDA and CDR2 SQIVND (reference sequence). Between the trimmed V and J ends, which lost 1 base and 5 bases, there was a span of 14 bases. The CDR3 nucleotides read TGTGCCAGTAGTATAGTGGCACCTCGGGGGACTGAAGCTTTCTTT. Protein product: CASSIVAPRGTEAFF. Based on the CDR3 plus reference TRBV19 and TRBJ1-1, the full variable domain is DGGITQSPKYLFRKEGQNVTLSCEQNLNHDAMYWYRQDPGQGLRLIYYSQIVNDFQKGDIAEGYSVSREKKESFPLTVTSAQKNPTAFYLCASSIVAPRGTEAFFGQGTRLTVV.

The chain recombines TRBV7-3 with TRBJ2-3; D is undetermined. CDR1 and CDR2 (germline): SGHTA, FQGTGA. The ends were cut back, 5 bases at V and 0 bases at J, with 12 bases in the middle. CDR3 size: 15 residues. The CDR3, as DNA: TGTGCCAGCAGCCCCCTCAGCATCAGCACAGATACGCAGTATTTT. This codes for CASSPLSISTDTQYF.

This clone was seen only a few times. The V gene is TRBV29-1, the J gene TRBJ2-7; the match to TRBD1 covers 9 bases. Trimming at V came to 3 bases and at J to 0 bases, leaving 6 bases not matched to a gene. Germline CDR1 SQVTM, CDR2 ANQGSEA. CDR3 length: 15 residues. The CDR3 sequence: CSVDRQGGSSYEQYF. In nucleotides, the CDR3 is TGCAGCGTTGACCGACAGGGGGGCAGCTCCTACGAGCAGTACTTC.

V usage is TRBV7-2 and J usage is TRBJ1-2, with a possible D match to TRBD1 (5 bases). There are 13 residues in the CDR3. The V and J ends lost 7 bases and 8 bases respectively, with 17 bases between them. The germline CDR1 and CDR2 sequences are SGHTA and FQGNSA. The CDR3 DNA is TGTGCCAGCACTAGAGGGAGGGGCTTAGGCTACACCTTC. Translated: CASTRGRGLGYTF.

A note on this clone: The same CDR3 is also encoded by other DNA sequences in this sample. V gene TRBV9 combines with J gene TRBJ2-1; no firm D call. Trimming took 0 bases from V and 2 from J, leaving 6 bases between them. Per germline, CDR1 SGDLS and CDR2 YYNGEE. The CDR3 length is 14 residues. The CDR3 spells CASSVGDAYNEQFF. CDR3 coding DNA: TGTGCCAGCAGCGTAGGAGATGCCTACAATGAGCAGTTCTTC.

The rearrangement joins TRBV7-3 to TRBJ2-3, with 7 bases fitting TRBD1. The CDR3 extends over 14 amino acids. Germline CDR1 and CDR2: SGHTA and FQGTGA. Losses at the gene ends were 4 bases for V and 4 bases for J; bases not matched to a gene: 5. The CDR3, as DNA: TGTGCCAGCAGCTCAGGACAGGCCCCAGATACGCAGTATTTT. This codes for CASSSGQAPDTQYF.

V is TRBV5-1 and J is TRBJ2-7; D unresolved. V was shortened by 0 bases and J by 2 bases, with 12 bases between the two germline ends. In germline, CDR1 is SGHRS, CDR2 YFSETQ. The CDR3 is made up of 15 amino acids. The CDR3 sequence: CASSLVSSPPYEQYF. CDR3 DNA: TGCGCCAGCAGCTTGGTCAGTTCTCCGCCCTACGAGCAGTACTTC.

The chain carries TRBV11-2 and TRBJ2-2; perhaps D is TRBD1 or TRBD2 (5 bases each). The CDR3 extends over 16 amino acids. Germline V lookup: CDR1 SGHAT, CDR2 FQNNGV. V dropped 1 base and J dropped 4 bases, with 13 bases sitting between them. This chain's CDR3 is CASSLVLGDATGELFF. The CDR3 region has the DNA TGTGCCAGCAGCTTAGTGCTGGGGGACGCCACCGGGGAGCTGTTTTTT.

The CDR3 sequence: CASSSNAGNSGEKLFF. For the CDR3, the DNA is TGCGCCAGCAGCTCGAATGCGGGCAACTCGGGTGAAAAACTGTTTTTT. J is TRBJ1-4 and V is TRBV5-1; D gene ambiguous. Germline CDR1 reads SGHRS; CDR2 reads YFSETQ. V was clipped by 3 bases and J by 7 bases, with 19 bases between them. The CDR3 runs to 16 residues.